This TCR beta chain originates from a study of cytomegalovirus exposure and HLA in healthy donors. Profiling relied on immunoSEQ multiplex PCR, and the TCRdb table lists in-frame clones only, not all of them. Found here are about 350,000 clones, around 87% of them singletons; the top ten hold roughly 1.2%. Germline V CDR1 and CDR2: MNHEY, SVGAGI. Trimming took off 2 bases at V and 3 bases at J, with 11 bases between the two ends. The CDR3 totals 14 residues. A few counts support this clone. Its antigen is unidentified. General study findings and limits: Associated with cytomegalovirus, according to the listing, were 150 to 200 TCR beta chains. Most TCRs appeared rarely, but some public TCRs recurred in many donors.

Material for sequencing was PBMCs. The TCR was taken from a woman aged 25-40 years in good health and CMV-seropositive. The rearrangement uses TRBV6-5 and TRBJ2-7; D possibly corresponds to TRBD1 (7 bases). Here the CDR3 reads CASSYGGGVYEQYF. The CDR3 DNA reads as TGTGCCAGCAGTTACGGAGGGGGCGTCTACGAGCAGTACTTC.